Presented here are 20 T cell receptor beta chains from one specimen sequenced in a study of T-cell reconstitution after alpha-beta-depleted transplantation in children. The authors prepared the TCRbeta library with unique molecular identifiers. TCRdb fed the PCR reads into MiXCR, producing one record per CDR3 protein. This table holds more than 200,000 distinct CDR3 sequences, around 7.7% found once. The specimen was PBMCs, mostly from graft donor cells, collected 360 days after TCRalphabeta/CD19-depleted stem cell transplant. These receptors all come from a male patient under 10 years old who had a stem cell transplant for acute myeloid leukemia, so the T cells may come from the graft donor.

This clonotype was found many times. V usage is TRBV6-5 and J usage is TRBJ2-3; D is possibly TRBD1 or TRBD2 (5 bases each). CDR1 MNHEY and CDR2 SVGAGI come from the germline V gene. The length of the CDR3 is 15 residues. Trimming took 0 bases from V and 4 from J, leaving 11 bases between them. The chain's CDR3 is CASSYSSTGPDTQYF. The CDR3 region has the DNA TGTGCCAGCAGTTACTCGAGTACGGGGCCAGATACGCAGTATTTT.

This clonotype was seen a handful of times. This chain joins TRBV20-1 and TRBJ2-1; the D is unclear. The CDR3 has 13 amino acids. Germline CDR1 DFQATT, CDR2 SNEGSKA (reference sequence). Trimming removed 5 bases at V and 0 bases at J, with 8 bases between. The CDR3 nucleotides are TGCAGTGCTGGGCTTGCCTCCTACAATGAGCAGTTCTTC. Translated, it gives CSAGLASYNEQFF.

The chain carries TRBV12-3 or TRBV12-4 and TRBJ2-2; no clear D. CDR3 length: 14 amino acids. Trimming took off 3 bases at V and 2 bases at J, with 7 bases between the two ends. DNA for the CDR3: TGTGCCAGCAGTTTGATAGATAACACCGGGGAGCTGTTTTTT. Translating gives CASSLIDNTGELFF.

The gene calls are TRBV12-3 or TRBV12-4 and TRBJ2-3; D gene ambiguous. This CDR3 region has 15 residues. Trimming cost V 8 bases and J 2 bases, with 17 bases left between them. CDR3 DNA sequence: TGTGCCAGCTTACCGGCCAACTCCCTCACAGATACGCAGTATTTT. Translating gives CASLPANSLTDTQYF.

This clonotype occurred a few times. This chain links TRBV25-1 with TRBJ2-3; 8 bases fit TRBD2. The germline V gene encodes CDR1 MGHDK and CDR2 SYGVNS. The length of the CDR3 is 14 residues. J was trimmed by 0 bases and V by 11 bases; bases with no gene match: 7. The CDR3, as DNA: TGTGCCTCCGTAGCGGGACTTAGCACAGATACGCAGTATTTT. This gives the protein CASVAGLSTDTQYF.

The chain recombines TRBV10-3 with TRBJ1-1; no reliable D call. Germline loops: CDR1 ENHRY, CDR2 SYGVKD. V lost 3 bases and J 1 base, leaving 3 bases between the germline ends. CDR3 length: 12 amino acids. The CDR3: CAISEKNTEAFF. CDR3 in DNA: TGTGCCATCAGTGAAAAGAACACTGAAGCTTTCTTT.

There are many counts of this clonotype. The V gene is TRBV3-1, the J gene TRBJ2-1; D uncertain. The V gene's germline CDR1 is LGHDT and CDR2 YNNKEL (reference sequence). Trimming removed 4 bases at V and 8 bases at J, with 18 bases between. The CDR3 extends over 15 amino acids. Here the CDR3 DNA reads TGTGCCAGCAGCCCAGACCTACACGAGGCCGATGAGCAGTTCTTC. Its translation is CASSPDLHEADEQFF.

This clonotype was observed many times. V and J are TRBV5-1 and TRBJ2-2; possible D gene TRBD2, 6 bases. Trimming pared 2 bases from V and 13 bases from J, leaving 15 bases between. CDR1 SGHRS and CDR2 YFSETQ come from the germline V gene. The CDR3 is 13 amino acids. The CDR3 DNA follows: TGCGCCAGCAGCTTTAAAGGCGCGGAGGGGCTGTTTTTT. Its protein is CASSFKGAEGLFF.

This clonotype was detected many times. V and J are TRBV20-1 and TRBJ2-6; D is unresolved. This CDR3 is built from 12 residues. With 7 bases removed from V and 0 bases from J, the gap between germline ends came to 4 bases. Germline V CDR1 and CDR2: DFQATT, SNEGSKA (reference sequence). The CDR3 sequence is CSGISGANVLTF. CDR3 coding DNA: TGCAGTGGGATCTCTGGGGCCAACGTCCTGACTTTC.

This clonotype was observed a few times. The chain links TRBV7-9 to TRBJ2-1, with D tentatively TRBD2 (5 bases). V lost 2 bases, J lost 5 bases, and 10 bases lay in between. Germline lookup yields CDR1 SEHNR and CDR2 FQNEAQ (reference sequence). CDR3 length: 14 residues. For the CDR3, the DNA is TGTGCCAGCAGCTTATCCCCCGGGAACAATGAGCAGTTCTTC. Its translation: CASSLSPGNNEQFF.

In this sample, this clonotype turned up a few times. The rearrangement joins TRBV4-1 to TRBJ2-7; no clear D gene. Trimming shortened V by 0 bases and J by 1 base, and 10 bases separated the two germline ends. This CDR3 comprises 15 residues. The germline V gene has CDR1 MGHRA and CDR2 YSYEKL. The CDR3 nucleotides read TGCGCCAGCAGCCAAGAAACATGGGGTTCCTACGAGCAGTACTTC. Residues: CASSQETWGSYEQYF.

In its sample, this clonotype was seen a few times. The chain recombines TRBV12-3 or TRBV12-4 with TRBJ2-2, with D possibly matching TRBD1 (6 bases). V lost 5 bases to trimming and J lost 0 bases, with 19 bases between them. CDR3 size: 18 residues. The CDR3 protein is CASSPGRWGPSNTGELFF. The CDR3 DNA reads as TGTGCCAGCAGTCCCGGAAGGTGGGGGCCTTCGAACACCGGGGAGCTGTTTTTT.

This clonotype was recorded many times. The V call is TRBV11-2, the J call TRBJ1-2; D ambiguous. Germline V gives CDR1 SGHAT, CDR2 FQNNGV. The CDR3 has 13 residues. V was pared by 0 bases and J by 12 bases, with 14 bases between. CDR3: CASSLDRQIYHTF. DNA for the CDR3: TGTGCCAGCAGCTTAGATCGCCAGATCTATCACACCTTC.

The genes are TRBV7-9 and TRBJ2-2, with D perhaps given as TRBD1 or TRBD2 (5 bases each). This CDR3 region has 15 residues. Trimming stripped 2 bases from V and 5 bases from J, with 12 bases between. CDR1 and CDR2 (germline): SEHNR, FQNEAQ (reference sequence). This CDR3 reads CASSLRGVSTGELFF. CDR3 DNA sequence: TGTGCCAGCAGCTTAAGAGGGGTCTCAACCGGGGAGCTGTTTTTT.

The genes are TRBV30 and TRBJ2-7; 12 bases match TRBD2. The CDR3 runs to 17 residues. The germline gives CDR1 GTSNPN, CDR2 SVGIG (reference sequence). V dropped 2 bases and J dropped 3; count of bases not matched to a gene: 11. The CDR3 bases are TGTGCCTGGAGTTCCAAGACTAGCGGGAGTTGGGTCTACGAGCAGTACTTC. It yields the protein CAWSSKTSGSWVYEQYF.

The chain is built from TRBV2 and TRBJ1-1, with a possible D match to TRBD1 (5 bases). The CDR3 extends over 14 amino acids. From germline, CDR1 is SNHLY and CDR2 FYNNEI. Trimming shortened V by 9 bases and J by 7 bases, and 21 bases separated the two germline ends. CDR3: CASKGGWGPGEAFF. The CDR3 coding sequence is TGTGCCAGTAAGGGTGGGTGGGGACCCGGTGAAGCTTTCTTT.

At least ten counts were recorded for this clonotype. This chain joins TRBV20-1 and TRBJ2-2; D unresolved. CDR3 length equals 13 residues. In germline, CDR1 is DFQATT, CDR2 SNEGSKA (reference sequence). V lost 2 bases, J lost 5 bases, and 9 bases lay in between. The CDR3 nucleotides read TGCAGTGCTAGATTGTCCGCTACCGGGGAGCTGTTTTTT. Its translation: CSARLSATGELFF.

The chain uses TRBV9 and TRBJ2-4; 7 bases line up with TRBD1. The ends lost 4 bases at V and 5 bases at J; junction bases unmatched: 6. The CDR3 is made up of 14 amino acids. The germline V gene encodes CDR1 SGDLS and CDR2 YYNGEE. CDR3 loop: CASSQTGAQNIQYF. CDR3 DNA: TGTGCCAGCAGCCAAACAGGGGCCCAAAACATTCAGTACTTC.

This clonotype appeared a few times. The chain couples TRBV29-1 to TRBJ2-4, with a weak D call TRBD1 (6 bases). Germline V gives CDR1 SQVTM, CDR2 ANQGSEA. The CDR3 covers 16 residues. V lost 4 bases and J lost 3, with 19 bases in between. The CDR3 DNA follows: TGCAGCGTTGTGGGGGCCAGGTCTGAAGGCAAAAACATTCAGTACTTC. Its translation is CSVVGARSEGKNIQYF. Using reference TRBV29-1 and TRBJ2-4 for the parts outside the CDR3, the full variable domain is SAVISQKPSRDICQRGTSLTIQCQVDSQVTMMFWYRQQPGQSLTLIATANQGSEATYESGFVIDKFPISRPNLTFSTLTVSNMSPEDSSIYLCSVVGARSEGKNIQYFGAGTRLSVL.

The J gene is TRBJ1-5, the V gene TRBV6-1, with a weak D call TRBD1 (6 bases). The germline CDR1 and CDR2 sequences are MNHNS and SASEGT. This CDR3 is built from 14 residues. Trimming cost V 6 bases and J 5 bases, with 14 bases left between them. CDR3 in amino acids: CASSSTGSHQPQHF. Here the CDR3 DNA reads TGTGCCAGCAGCTCTACAGGGTCCCATCAGCCCCAGCATTTT.